This T cell receptor beta chain is drawn from a study of blood T cells in healthy people across ages. Study details: The capture of about one barcoded beta molecule per two T cells was achieved by template switching. Study-level results: Versus aged donors, long-lived donors had higher diversity and more naive CD4+ cells. TCR beta diversity correlated strongly with naive T cell percentage.

PCR was performed a second time for about 6 to 12 cycles using a sample-barcoded 5' primer and a J-beta primer mix. A tag from a template-switch adaptor with 12 random nucleotides marked each cDNA molecule. One entry per CDR3 protein, called by TCRdb with MiXCR from the 5' RACE reads. In the table there are approximately 1.5 million distinct CDR3 sequences, about 31% of which are singletons. A remark on this clonotype: Antigen specificity is unknown.

The V end was cut by 8 bases, the J end by 1 base, with 15 bases between. This CDR3 region has 14 residues. The germline V gene has CDR1 SGHVS and CDR2 FQNEAQ. Source material: blood. This chain connects TRBV7-8 to TRBJ2-7; a possible D gene is TRBD1 (5 bases). The origin of this receptor is a woman between 25 and 40 years old in good health. The CDR3 bases are TGTGCCAGCCTCGCTACAGGCGAATCCTACGAGCAGTACTTC. Its translation: CASLATGESYEQYF.